The source of this T cell receptor beta chain is a study of blood T cells in healthy people across ages. A sample-barcoded 5' primer and a J-beta primer mix were used in a second PCR of about 7 to 12 cycles. Tagging of each cDNA molecule was performed by a template-switch adaptor with 12 random nucleotides. Using its own MiXCR run on the 5' RACE reads, TCRdb lists one record per CDR3 protein. Among hundreds of thousands of distinct CDR3 sequences listed, approximately 40% were seen once. This clonotype has a handful of counts. Researchers collected 9.5 to 10 milliliters of peripheral blood from every single donor. They isolated at least 6 million PBMCs from each sample. The CDR3 is 14 amino acids. Germline V gene lookup returns CDR1 SGHTA and CDR2 FQGNSA. Trimming stripped 5 bases from V and 3 bases from J, with 10 bases between.

The source is a man of 80 years or more in good health. The rearrangement links TRBV7-2 to TRBJ2-2; the D call may be TRBD1 or TRBD2 (5 bases each). Sequencing used blood. As DNA, the CDR3 is TGTGCCAGCAGCCCCGGGACCTACACCGGGGAGCTGTTTTTT. This gives the protein CASSPGTYTGELFF.